This T cell receptor beta chain was documented in a study of control samples from healthy donors and cancer patients. This CDR3 contains 12 residues. The ends were cut back, 6 bases at V and 10 bases at J, with 15 bases in the middle. Germline lookup yields CDR1 LNHDA and CDR2 SQIVND (reference sequence). The table came from immunoSEQ multiplex PCR; TCRdb's copy has only in-frame clones and leaves some out. This sample has about 98,000 clones, with around 80% found just once. This TCR was sampled from a young woman in good health. V gene TRBV19 combines with J gene TRBJ1-1; D ambiguous. The material sequenced was blood. The CDR3 here is CASSMDRKIAFF. The CDR3 DNA follows: TGTGCCAGTAGCATGGACCGTAAGATAGCTTTCTTT.